Here is one T cell receptor beta chain with its context. Sequencing was performed with immunoSEQ multiplex PCR; in TCRdb, only in-frame clones are kept and a portion is missing. The sample holds about 26,000 clones, 80% to 90% seen once. The germline CDR1 and CDR2 sequences are MDHEN and SYDVKM. The CDR3 length is 15 residues. Trimming shortened V by 4 bases and J by 4 bases, and 17 bases separated the two germline ends. The entry originates in a study of T cell changes during pregnancy in multiple sclerosis. The clonotype comes from a female donor with multiple sclerosis, enrolled in a pregnancy study. Material: CD8+ T cells from peripheral blood mononuclear cells, obtained in the second trimester of pregnancy. The chain couples TRBV28 to TRBJ2-7, with D perhaps TRBD2 (7 bases). The CDR3 sequence: CASSSRAGGLYEQYF. For the CDR3, the DNA is TGTGCCAGCAGTTCACGAGCCGGGGGGCTTTACGAGCAGTACTTC.